This T cell receptor beta chain originates from a study of human T cells and chemical hapten exposure. Germline assignment: CDR1 DFQATT and CDR2 SNEGSKA (reference sequence). The CDR3 extends over 15 amino acids. V lost 4 bases, J lost 1 base, and 16 bases lay in between. The time point was: pre-sensitization, week 0. Treatment indicated: therapeutic diphenylcyclopropenone sensitization with weekly scalp DPC. TCRdb reprocessed the RACE reads via MiXCR and lists one record per CDR3 protein. The top ten clones hold 1.2% of a sample with a few hundred thousand distinct CDR3 sequences, 7.5% to 8% of them seen once.

The sample here was whole blood, taken in connection with sensitization to the hapten diphenylcyclopropenone (DPC). The receptor was derived from a man aged 18 to 35 with alopecia areata. Some clones in this sample may be carry-over from other donors' samples. The rearrangement links TRBV20-1 to TRBJ1-1; D not resolved. The CDR3 bases are TGCAGTGCTATCCCCTCCGGGAGAGGGAACACTGAAGCTTTCTTT. Translation: CSAIPSGRGNTEAFF.